This T cell receptor beta chain is drawn from a study of cytomegalovirus exposure and HLA in healthy donors. V lost 7 bases and J lost 3, with 19 bases in between. The germline CDR1 and CDR2 sequences are SGHDT and YYEEEE. CDR3 length equals 15 residues. Points from the study as a whole: What a later analysis reportedly showed was that an Asian-associated ancestry cluster had fewer N-insertions than the approximately 700-donor mean. Some public TCRs appeared in many individuals, while most sequences were rare. A prior analysis recorded that most TCR beta V segments were productive about 87% or about 30% of the time. Several V segments, TRBV6-2 and TRBV6-3 among them, could not be told apart and were dropped.

A multiplex PCR was run with 60 Vbeta primers and 13 Jbeta primers. Sequenced by immunoSEQ multiplex PCR; TCRdb stores in-frame clones only, minus some. The profile shows about 170,000 clones, roughly four fifths of them singletons. A remark on this clone: Its antigen is not known.

V is TRBV5-6 and J is TRBJ1-1; D not resolved. The source is a woman aged 30 to 39 in good health and CMV-seropositive. Sequencing was carried out using PBMCs. The CDR3 is CASRTLQGGDTEAFF. In nucleotides, the CDR3 is TGTGCCAGCCGGACCCTCCAAGGCGGGGACACTGAAGCTTTCTTT. The whole variable domain, remainder taken from reference TRBV5-6 and TRBJ1-1, is DAGVTQSPTHLIKTRGQQVTLRCSPKSGHDTVSWYQQALGQGPQFIFQYYEEEERQRGNFPDRFSGHQFPNYSSELNVNALLLGDSALYLCASRTLQGGDTEAFFGQGTRLTVV.